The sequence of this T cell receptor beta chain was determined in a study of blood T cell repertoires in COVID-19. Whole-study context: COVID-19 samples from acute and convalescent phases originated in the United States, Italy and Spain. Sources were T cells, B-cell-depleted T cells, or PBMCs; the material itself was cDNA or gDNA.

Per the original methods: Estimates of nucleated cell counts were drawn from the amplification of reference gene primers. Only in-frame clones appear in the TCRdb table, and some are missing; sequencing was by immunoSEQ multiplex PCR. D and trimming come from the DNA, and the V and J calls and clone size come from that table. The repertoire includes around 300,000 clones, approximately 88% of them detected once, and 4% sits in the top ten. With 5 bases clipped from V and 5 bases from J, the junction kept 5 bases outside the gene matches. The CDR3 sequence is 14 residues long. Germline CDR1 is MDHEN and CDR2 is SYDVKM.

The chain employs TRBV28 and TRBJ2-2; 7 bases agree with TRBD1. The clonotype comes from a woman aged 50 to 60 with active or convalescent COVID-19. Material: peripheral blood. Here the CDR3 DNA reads TGTGCCAGCAGTGTACAGGGGAGAACCGGGGAGCTGTTTTTT. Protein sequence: CASSVQGRTGELFF.